These T cell receptor beta chains were read from a single sample in a study of Ad26.COV2.S vaccination and SARS-CoV-2 variants. Method: immunoSEQ multiplex PCR; TCRdb's copy keeps in-frame clones and lacks some. The table shows some 370,000 clones, with 83% occurring only once. The material sequenced was peripheral blood, taken in a trial of Ad26.COV2.S vaccine versus placebo. The receptors here all came from a person aged 18-65 years who received the Ad26.COV2.S COVID-19 vaccine or a placebo. CDR3s include the opening cysteine and the closing phenylalanine or tryptophan. The order of the fields is CDR3 protein, clone size, V gene, J gene. Clone size is not always given. Where it is, it says once, few, many or a class for expanded clones.

CDR3aa: CASVPGGAGANVLTF
abundance: NA
v_gene: TRBV18
j_gene: TRBJ2-6

CDR3aa: CASSRRDRGSGANVLTF
abundance: NA
v_gene: TRBV2
j_gene: TRBJ2-6

CDR3aa: CASSLGTVLSYGYTF
abundance: NA
v_gene: TRBV28
j_gene: TRBJ1-2

CDR3aa: CASSSGGGWGNEQYF
abundance: NA
v_gene: TRBV7-9
j_gene: TRBJ2-7

CDR3aa: CASSLGGAGGTYEQYF
abundance: NA
v_gene: TRBV5-1
j_gene: TRBJ2-7

CDR3aa: CSAFEGEKLFF
abundance: few
v_gene: TRBV20-1
j_gene: TRBJ1-4

CDR3aa: CASSSAGNNQPQHF
abundance: NA
v_gene: TRBV5-5
j_gene: TRBJ1-5

CDR3aa: CAWKSPGGRGNQPQHF
abundance: NA
v_gene: TRBV30
j_gene: TRBJ1-5

CDR3aa: CASSRAAWRDSGNTIYF
abundance: once
v_gene: TRBV6-6
j_gene: TRBJ1-3

CDR3aa: CASSLARQWNTEAFF
abundance: once
v_gene: TRBV7-9
j_gene: TRBJ1-1

CDR3aa: CASSKDRNTEAFF
abundance: NA
v_gene: TRBV2
j_gene: TRBJ1-1

CDR3aa: CATSDPGTGAYNEQFF
abundance: once
v_gene: TRBV24-1
j_gene: TRBJ2-1

CDR3aa: CASSPFDPGTISYEQYF
abundance: NA
v_gene: TRBV5-1
j_gene: TRBJ2-7

CDR3aa: CASSPPDSSYEQYF
abundance: NA
v_gene: TRBV18
j_gene: TRBJ2-7

CDR3aa: CASSLTTTGSGNTIYF
abundance: NA
v_gene: TRBV28
j_gene: TRBJ1-3

CDR3aa: CASSVAQSLGDYTF
abundance: few
v_gene: TRBV2
j_gene: TRBJ1-2

CDR3aa: CASSPQSGGAGGYTF
abundance: NA
v_gene: TRBV5-1
j_gene: TRBJ1-2

CDR3aa: CASSLEFVADEQFF
abundance: NA
v_gene: TRBV5-1
j_gene: TRBJ2-1

CDR3aa: CASSEAGTSGYEQYF
abundance: NA
v_gene: TRBV6-1
j_gene: TRBJ2-7

CDR3aa: CASSPGPNSNQPQHF
abundance: few
v_gene: TRBV18
j_gene: TRBJ1-5

CDR3aa: CAWSVRDRVREKLFF
abundance: NA
v_gene: TRBV30
j_gene: TRBJ1-4

CDR3aa: CASRSPGRHYYGYTF
abundance: NA
v_gene: TRBV13
j_gene: TRBJ1-2

CDR3aa: CASSPTVLVYNEQFF
abundance: NA
v_gene: TRBV27
j_gene: TRBJ2-1

CDR3aa: CASSPAKGNEQYF
abundance: NA
v_gene: TRBV5-1
j_gene: TRBJ2-7

CDR3aa: CASSPAGALGPKNIQYF
abundance: NA
v_gene: TRBV7-2
j_gene: TRBJ2-4

CDR3aa: CASSLDWIQFF
abundance: NA
v_gene: TRBV3-1/TRBV3-2
j_gene: TRBJ2-1

CDR3aa: CASSLRSRVGYGYTF
abundance: NA
v_gene: TRBV11-2
j_gene: TRBJ1-2

CDR3aa: CASSLPTIYNEQFF
abundance: NA
v_gene: TRBV7-9
j_gene: TRBJ2-1

CDR3aa: CASSQDIESNEQFF
abundance: NA
v_gene: TRBV4-1
j_gene: TRBJ2-1

CDR3aa: CSVETPVADEQYF
abundance: NA
v_gene: TRBV29-1
j_gene: TRBJ2-7

CDR3aa: CASSRRNYEQYF
abundance: NA
v_gene: TRBV12-3/TRBV12-4
j_gene: TRBJ2-7

CDR3aa: CASSEQGVQAFF
abundance: NA
v_gene: TRBV4-3
j_gene: TRBJ1-1

CDR3aa: CASSRTVFSEQYF
abundance: few
v_gene: TRBV10-1
j_gene: TRBJ2-7

CDR3aa: CASSQEGPLSGANVLTF
abundance: NA
v_gene: TRBV3-1/TRBV3-2
j_gene: TRBJ2-6

CDR3aa: CASSLTPGSDTQYF
abundance: NA
v_gene: TRBV11-3
j_gene: TRBJ2-3

CDR3aa: CASRKGWAGNIQYF
abundance: few
v_gene: TRBV27
j_gene: TRBJ2-4

CDR3aa: CASSQDTNTEAFF
abundance: NA
v_gene: TRBV4-2
j_gene: TRBJ1-1

CDR3aa: CASSHGYEQYF
abundance: NA
v_gene: TRBV19
j_gene: TRBJ2-7

CDR3aa: CASSQDLRTGAAQYF
abundance: NA
v_gene: TRBV4-3
j_gene: TRBJ2-5

CDR3aa: CASSFPRTAQETQYF
abundance: NA
v_gene: TRBV7-9
j_gene: TRBJ2-5

CDR3aa: CASSADRTEAFF
abundance: NA
v_gene: TRBV7-9
j_gene: TRBJ1-1